Listed below are T cell receptor beta chains from one sample, sequenced in a study of identical twins. TCRdb re-called the 5' RACE reads with MiXCR, one entry per CDR3 protein. This table holds 1.5 million to 2 million distinct CDR3 sequences, less than 40% found once. Sequencing used cord blood. The receptors were gathered from a newborn girl in good health. Each CDR3 is given with its conserved first and last residue. A D gene is named only where the DNA matches it firmly. For some rows the clone size is stated as once, few or many, or as a class when expanded; others skip it.

J: TRBJ2-7
D: TRBD2
V: TRBV6-6
size: .
DNA: TGTGCCAGCAGCCTACTAGCGAGTAAGGACGAGCAGTACTTC
CDR3: CASSLLASKDEQYF

J: TRBJ2-7
D: TRBD2
V: TRBV19
size: few
DNA: TGTGCCAGTAGTAAGACTAGCGCCTACGAGCAGTACTTC
CDR3: CASSKTSAYEQYF

J: TRBJ2-1
D: TRBD2
V: TRBV10-3
size: .
DNA: TGTGCCATCAGTGGGACTAGCGTATACAATGGGCAGTTCTTC
CDR3: CAISGTSVYNGQFF

J: TRBJ1-4
D: .
V: TRBV9
size: .
DNA: TGTGCCAGCAGCGTAGCCCCCCGACAGTCTAATGAAAAACTGTTTTTT
CDR3: CASSVAPRQSNEKLFF

J: TRBJ2-5
D: TRBD2
V: TRBV5-1
size: .
DNA: TGCGCAAAAAGCGGGATCCCGTACTTC
CDR3: CAKSGIPYF

J: TRBJ2-1
D: TRBD1
V: TRBV20-1
size: few
DNA: TGCAGTGCTAGCGGAGGGACAGGGGGATTTAATGAGCAGTTCTTC
CDR3: CSASGGTGGFNEQFF

J: TRBJ1-6
D: .
V: TRBV2
size: few
DNA: TGTGCCAGCACCGAAGGGTCAGGGAATAATTCACCCCTCCACTTT
CDR3: CASTEGSGNNSPLHF

J: TRBJ2-2
D: .
V: TRBV29-1
size: .
DNA: TGCAGCTCCCGCACAGGGCCCGGGGAGCTGTTTTTT
CDR3: CSSRTGPGELFF

J: TRBJ2-7
D: TRBD1
V: TRBV12-5
size: .
DNA: TGTGCTAGTGGTTTGGTACGGACAGGGTACGAGCAGTACTTC
CDR3: CASGLVRTGYEQYF

J: TRBJ1-2
D: .
V: TRBV10-3
size: .
DNA: TGTGCCATCAGTGAGTCATGGGGGGCTAACTATGGCTACACCTTC
CDR3: CAISESWGANYGYTF

J: TRBJ1-2
D: .
V: TRBV20-1
size: few
DNA: TGCAGTGCTAGTGGATCCGGGGGGACGATGGGAGGCTACACCTTC
CDR3: CSASGSGGTMGGYTF

J: TRBJ2-1
D: TRBD2
V: TRBV4-2
size: few
DNA: TGTGCCAGCAGCCAAGTTGGGACTAGCGGGCCTAGGGATGAGCAGTTCTTC
CDR3: CASSQVGTSGPRDEQFF

J: TRBJ1-2
D: TRBD1
V: TRBV3-1
size: many
DNA: TGTGCCAGCAGCCAAAACAGGGGGCCTTATGGCTACACCTTC
CDR3: CASSQNRGPYGYTF

J: TRBJ2-1
D: TRBD2
V: TRBV6-1
size: few
DNA: TGTGCCAGCACCCGCTGGAGGACTAGCGGGAGAGATGGCAATGAGCAGTTCTTC
CDR3: CASTRWRTSGRDGNEQFF

J: TRBJ2-5
D: TRBD1
V: TRBV25-1
size: many
DNA: TGTGCCAGCAGTGCCGACAGGGGTCAAGAGACCCAGTACTTC
CDR3: CASSADRGQETQYF

J: TRBJ2-7
D: TRBD2
V: TRBV20-1
size: .
DNA: TGCAGTGCTAGATCGGTGTTTGGCCGCTCTAGCGGGACGAACTACAATGAGCAGTACTTC
CDR3: CSARSVFGRSSGTNYNEQYF

J: TRBJ2-5
D: .
V: TRBV29-1
size: many
DNA: TGCAGCTCGGAGGGACTTAAAGAGACCCAGTACTTC
CDR3: CSSEGLKETQYF

J: TRBJ1-1
D: .
V: TRBV29-1
size: .
DNA: TGCAGCGTTGAAGCCCGGGCGACACCTGAAGCTTTCTTT
CDR3: CSVEARATPEAFF

J: TRBJ1-2
D: .
V: TRBV3-1
size: few
DNA: TGTGCCAGCAGCAAGCATGCAGGTCAAAACTATGGCTACACCTTC
CDR3: CASSKHAGQNYGYTF

J: TRBJ1-1
D: .
V: TRBV13
size: few
DNA: TGTGCCAGCGAGGGAGAGAACACTGAAGCTTTCTTT
CDR3: CASEGENTEAFF

J: TRBJ1-2
D: .
V: TRBV29-1
size: .
DNA: TGCAGCGTTGAGGAGGGTCCGGACGGCTACACCTTC
CDR3: CSVEEGPDGYTF

J: TRBJ2-7
D: .
V: TRBV5-5
size: few
DNA: TGTGCCAGCAGCTTCGCGCACCAGAGCTACGAGCAGTACTTC
CDR3: CASSFAHQSYEQYF

J: TRBJ2-3
D: TRBD1
V: TRBV28
size: few
DNA: TGTGCCAGCACCTTAGTGGGGACAGGCGGTCGGGCGCAGTATTTT
CDR3: CASTLVGTGGRAQYF

J: TRBJ2-1
D: .
V: TRBV29-1
size: .
DNA: TGCAGCGTTCTTCACTACTACAATGAGCAGTTCTTC
CDR3: CSVLHYYNEQFF

J: TRBJ2-5
D: .
V: TRBV3-1
size: .
DNA: TGTACCAGCAGCCAAGAGGCGCGGGAGACCCAGTACTTC
CDR3: CTSSQEARETQYF

J: TRBJ2-4
D: .
V: TRBV6-1
size: few
DNA: TGTGCCAGCAGTGATGCCAGCCTAGGGGAGCAGTACTTC
CDR3: CASSDASLGEQYF

J: TRBJ1-2
D: .
V: TRBV6-6
size: few
DNA: TGTGCCAGCAGTTACGTTATTTCGACAACTAACTATGGCTACACCTTC
CDR3: CASSYVISTTNYGYTF

J: TRBJ2-7
D: .
V: TRBV6-5
size: .
DNA: TGTGCCAGCAGTTACTCTTTCAGGGCGGGGAACTCCTACGGGCAGTACTTC
CDR3: CASSYSFRAGNSYGQYF

J: TRBJ2-1
D: TRBD2
V: TRBV25-1
size: .
DNA: TGTGCCAGTAGGGCGCCGGGGGGAACCTACAATGAGCAGTTCTTC
CDR3: CASRAPGGTYNEQFF

J: TRBJ2-3
D: .
V: TRBV29-1
size: few
DNA: TGCAGCGGGATACAGGGTTCCACAGATACGCAGTATTTT
CDR3: CSGIQGSTDTQYF

J: TRBJ2-7
D: .
V: TRBV2
size: few
DNA: TGTGCCAGCAGTGATTGGAGGCTCAGCTACGAGCAGTACTTC
CDR3: CASSDWRLSYEQYF

J: TRBJ2-3
D: .
V: TRBV7-2
size: .
DNA: TGTGCCAGCAGCTTATTGTGGGTAGATACGCAGTATTTT
CDR3: CASSLLWVDTQYF

J: TRBJ2-3
D: .
V: TRBV10-3
size: .
DNA: TGTGCCATCAGTGATTGGAATTCCGGGAAGGAGGCAGATACGCAGTATTTT
CDR3: CAISDWNSGKEADTQYF

J: TRBJ2-1
D: .
V: TRBV27
size: .
DNA: TGTGCCAGCACCCACCGTCAGGGTGGTTACAATGAGCAGTTCTTC
CDR3: CASTHRQGGYNEQFF

J: TRBJ1-4
D: .
V: TRBV10-3
size: many
DNA: TGTGCCATCAGTGAGCACCCAGCCGGGGAAAAACTGTTTTTT
CDR3: CAISEHPAGEKLFF

J: TRBJ2-5
D: TRBD2
V: TRBV27
size: .
DNA: TGTGCCAGCAGTTTAAAGAGACTAGCGGGGGCATTCCAAGAGACCCAGTACTTC
CDR3: CASSLKRLAGAFQETQYF

J: TRBJ1-2
D: .
V: TRBV28
size: few
DNA: TGTGCCAGCAGGACTGCGGGCAGCTACACCTTC
CDR3: CASRTAGSYTF

J: TRBJ2-3
D: TRBD2
V: TRBV12-3/TRBV12-4
size: few
DNA: TGTGCCAGCAGTCCCTCCCGCCTAGCGGTGTCAGATACGCAGTATTTT
CDR3: CASSPSRLAVSDTQYF

J: TRBJ1-1
D: .
V: TRBV20-1
size: .
DNA: TGCACTGCTAGTTTAACCCCGGGCCCTCCGAACACTGAAGCTTTCTTT
CDR3: CTASLTPGPPNTEAFF

J: TRBJ1-1
D: .
V: TRBV19
size: few
DNA: TGTGCCAGTACCGGGGGAGAGACTGAAGCTTTCTTT
CDR3: CASTGGETEAFF

J: TRBJ2-1
D: .
V: TRBV4-1
size: few
DNA: TGCGCCAGCAGCCGAGGACCAAAGCGGCGGGGGCCCTCCAATGAGCAGTTCTTC
CDR3: CASSRGPKRRGPSNEQFF

J: TRBJ1-5
D: TRBD1
V: TRBV28
size: .
DNA: TGTGCCACCCCCGGGACAGGCAATCAGCCCCAGCATTTT
CDR3: CATPGTGNQPQHF

J: TRBJ2-7
D: .
V: TRBV5-5
size: .
DNA: TGTGCCAGCCGCAGCTTGGCTTCGTACAATGAGCAGTACTTC
CDR3: CASRSLASYNEQYF

J: TRBJ2-7
D: .
V: TRBV5-1
size: .
DNA: TGCGCCAGCAGCTTAGTGACAGCGCTCAATTACGAGCAGTACTTC
CDR3: CASSLVTALNYEQYF

J: TRBJ1-4
D: .
V: TRBV29-1
size: few
DNA: TGCAGCGGACTGGGGCGAAATGAAAAACTGTTTTTT
CDR3: CSGLGRNEKLFF

J: TRBJ2-1
D: TRBD2
V: TRBV27
size: many
DNA: TGTGCCAGCAGTTTTAGCGGGAGCTATGAGCAGTTCTTC
CDR3: CASSFSGSYEQFF

J: TRBJ2-3
D: TRBD1
V: TRBV10-3
size: .
DNA: TGTGCCATCAGTGAGGGACAGGGGAGAACAGATACGCAGTATTTT
CDR3: CAISEGQGRTDTQYF

J: TRBJ1-2
D: .
V: TRBV4-2
size: few
DNA: TGTGCCAGCAGCCAAGATATCGGTCGTTGGGGTTACACCTTC
CDR3: CASSQDIGRWGYTF

J: TRBJ1-2
D: TRBD1
V: TRBV29-1
size: .
DNA: TGCAGCGTTGAAGCTTTTTCCGGGACAGGGTTGGGCTACACCTTC
CDR3: CSVEAFSGTGLGYTF

J: TRBJ1-6
D: .
V: TRBV5-1
size: few
DNA: TGCGCCAGCAGCTTCCGGGGGGAATCACCCCTCCACTTT
CDR3: CASSFRGESPLHF

J: TRBJ1-1
D: .
V: TRBV5-1
size: .
DNA: TGCGCCAGCAGCTTTAACGGAGCGACAGGGAACACTGAAGCTTTCTTT
CDR3: CASSFNGATGNTEAFF

J: TRBJ1-5
D: .
V: TRBV10-3
size: .
DNA: TGTGCCATCTCGGGACTTCATAGCAATCAGCCCCAGCATTTT
CDR3: CAISGLHSNQPQHF

J: TRBJ2-7
D: TRBD1
V: TRBV24-1
size: few
DNA: TGTGCCACCAGTGATTGGGCAGGGGGCGAGCAGTACTTC
CDR3: CATSDWAGGEQYF

J: TRBJ1-1
D: TRBD1
V: TRBV29-1
size: few
DNA: TGCAGCGTGCTGGATACAGGGGGCTGGGGCACTGAAGCTTTCTTT
CDR3: CSVLDTGGWGTEAFF

J: TRBJ1-1
D: .
V: TRBV20-1
size: once
DNA: TGCAGTGCTAGGATGAGTGTAGGGAACACTGAAGCTTTCTTT
CDR3: CSARMSVGNTEAFF